This T cell receptor (beta chain) derives from a study of chemoradiotherapy in HPV16-positive cancers. The data were produced by immunoSEQ multiplex PCR, yet TCRdb's version contains in-frame clones alone and is incomplete. This table holds a handful of clones. The input for sequencing was tumor tissue, taken from a patient who underwent chemoradiotherapy. The receptors come from a human donor with HPV-associated anogenital cancer.

This clone was picked up a small number of times. The rearrangement uses TRBV30 and TRBJ1-2; possibly TRBD1 for D (5 bases). The CDR3 extends over 11 amino acids. CDR1 and CDR2 from the germline V gene are GTSNPN and SVGIG (reference sequence). Between the trimmed V and J ends, which lost 4 bases and 9 bases, there was a span of 12 bases. As DNA, the CDR3 is TGTGCCTGGACTATAGGGGACCGCTACACCTTC. Protein product: CAWTIGDRYTF.